The following is a T cell receptor (beta chain) sequence with its context. During active infection, Seattle patients enrolled and were then monitored through disease. The data were taken from a study of blood T cell repertoires in COVID-19. Study-wide context: The United States, Italy and Spain supplied acute and convalescent COVID-19 samples. The analysed material was cDNA or gDNA that came from T cells, B-cell-depleted T cells, or PBMCs.

Methods used by the authors: Scientists estimated how many nucleated cells there were by amplifying reference gene primers. Generated by immunoSEQ multiplex PCR, the TCRdb table keeps only in-frame clones and is missing some. Clone size and the V and J calls come from that table; the DNA yielded D and trimming. The profile shows about 200,000 clones, roughly 85% of them singletons. The CDR3 runs 15 residues. With 0 bases clipped from V and 5 bases from J, the junction kept 7 bases outside the gene matches. Germline V gene data show CDR1 as SGDLS and CDR2 as YYNGEE. The source material was peripheral blood. The chain has TRBV9 and TRBJ1-2; 7 bases fit TRBD1. The clonotype comes from an older woman with COVID-19, enrolled during active disease. This CDR3 reads CASSVAPGQQYGYTF. CDR3 coding DNA: TGTGCCAGCAGCGTAGCTCCGGGACAGCAGTATGGCTACACCTTC. The full variable domain, in which reference TRBV9 and TRBJ1-2 provide the parts outside the CDR3, is DSGVTQTPKHLITATGQRVTLRCSPRSGDLSVYWYQQSLDQGLQFLIQYYNGEERAKGNILERFSAQQFPDLHSELNLSSLELGDSALYFCASSVAPGQQYGYTFGSGTRLTVV.